The T cell receptor beta chain described here comes from a study of blood T cells in healthy people across ages (dated by TCRdb to between 2014 and 2016). Regarding the complete study: In model experiments, template switching captured about one uniquely barcoded TCR beta cDNA molecule for every two T cells. Using deep sequencing normalized with unique cDNA molecular identifiers, the study measured how TCR beta repertoire diversity changes with age. The donors were split into four age groups: young (average 16 years), middle-aged (over 35), aged (about 62) and long-lived (over 75). Donors of different ages were randomly distributed across sequencing lanes to avoid experimental bias. Using the same blood draw, the study looked at two additional independent replicas of 1 million unique cDNA reads for two donors, one aged 18 to 29 and the other aged 80 or older.

Libraries were made using 5' RACE. Sequenced using an Illumina HiSeq 2500. The second PCR ran for roughly 7 to 12 cycles and used a J-beta primer mix along with a sample-barcoded 5' primer. Each TCR beta cDNA molecule received a unique molecular identifier from a template-switch 5' adaptor carrying 12 random nucleotides. Each sample yielded at least 2.5 million CDR3-containing paired-end reads. First-strand cDNA was synthesized from all RNA with the Mint cDNA synthesis kit, primed by a TRBC-specific oligonucleotide. All cDNA was treated with uracil-DNA glycosylase and then went through a first 18-cycle PCR with the universal primers M1SS and BC2_uni_R. Per the original workflow: For normalization, 1 million high-quality reads, each with a distinct molecular identifier, were randomly selected from each sample. Instead of being binned into consensus sequences, reads that shared molecular identifiers were thrown out. MiTCR, run with a Q25 quality threshold and the strictest error-elimination algorithm, handled CDR3 identification, clonotype clustering and error correction. A nonparametric unseen species model with Euler transformation was used to estimate lower-bound total TCR beta diversity. The public sequencing data were trimmed at Q25 with fastp and processed into clonotypes with MiXCR by TCRdb, which kept only in-frame beta chains. Rows with a matching CDR3 protein are joined into one entry that keeps the most common DNA and genes. None of the V and J calls come from the authors' own analysis; TCRdb made them. Counted in this sample were over 1.5 million distinct CDR3 sequences; around half of them appeared once. The ten biggest clones cover roughly 2.1% of the sample.

The 39 donors, aged about 6 to 90 years, were systemically healthy Caucasian individuals from Russia. Approximately 9.7 milliliters of peripheral blood were drawn from each donor into EDTA-treated Vacutainer tubes. Ficoll-Paque density-gradient centrifugation was used to isolate PBMCs, with at least 6 million per sample. Total RNA, at least 6 micrograms per sample, was extracted from PBMCs with Trizol reagent. The percentages of naive CD45RAhigh/CD27high T cells were determined by flow cytometry on a PBMC aliquot from every donor. Broad study findings and their caveats: As age increased, observed TCR beta diversity per million T cells dropped in a roughly linear way, and a significant reduction was already evident by age 40. Since profiling was done on bulk unsorted PBMCs, naive and antigen-experienced compartments could not be conclusively compared. Because the CMV infection status of the donors was unknown, age-related changes in expanded clonotypes may potentially have been confounded. Compared with the aged group, the long-lived group had more naive CD4+ T cells, fewer expanded clones and increased TCR diversity, suggesting age selection. Estimates of total diversity based on one million sequenced T cells were regarded as lower bounds and as underestimates. A strong correlation was found between observed TCR beta diversity and the percentage of naive T cells measured by flow cytometry.

Based on the germline V gene (reference sequence), the CDR1 and CDR2 sequences are SEHNR and FQNEAQ. At the junction V is shortened by 5 bases and J by 6 bases, with 14 bases in between. The CDR3 runs 14 residues from the cysteine to the phenylalanine. CDR3 DNA only is kept here, 42 bases in frame from base 1. A note on this clonotype: Its binding antigen is unknown. Base qualities are not recorded, but no much larger clone differs from it by a single base.

Recombination linked TRBV7-9 to TRBJ1-5; a confident D gene designation cannot be given. The sequencing sample was made of blood. This TCR derives from a woman aged 40 to 50 in good health. In nucleotides, the sequence is TGTGCCAGCAGCCCAACAGTGGATGGTCAGCCCCAGCATTTT. It codes for CASSPTVDGQPQHF. Beyond the CDR3, the reference TRBV7-9 and TRBJ1-5 genes provide the residues; the full variable domain reads: DTGVSQNPRHKITKRGQNVTFRCDPISEHNRLYWYRQTLGQGPEFLTYFQNEAQLEKSRLLSDRFSAERPKGSFSTLEIQRTEQGDSAMYLCASSPTVDGQPQHFGDGTRLSIL.